These T cell receptor beta chains were read from a single sample in a study of shared clonotypes between healthy human individuals. Libraries were prepared by immunoSEQ multiplex PCR; TCRdb keeps only in-frame clonotypes and omits some of them. Altogether about a million clones are present, 70% to 80% being singletons, with the ten largest covering roughly 0.83%. Sequenced input: memory CD4+ T cells from PBMCs. Receptor source: a man between 18 and 35 years old in good health. Some clones in this sample may be carry-over from other donors' samples. Both conserved end residues are part of each CDR3. D genes are given only for firm matches. A row's size may be missing; if present it is once, few, many or a size class.

NA	TRBD2	15	TRBV5-1	TRBJ2-5	CASSSGTSGRETQYF	TGCGCCAGCAGCTCCGGGACTAGCGGGAGGGAGACCCAGTACTTC
NA	TRBD1	15	TRBV2	TRBJ2-2	CASSVGQGYTGELFF	TGTGCCAGCAGTGTGGGACAGGGCTACACCGGGGAGCTGTTTTTT
NA	NA	13	TRBV29-1	TRBJ1-1	CSVVSHSNTEAFF	TGCAGCGTTGTATCGCACTCGAACACTGAAGCTTTCTTT
once	TRBD1	15	TRBV11-3	TRBJ2-2	CASSLDRGKTGELFF	TGTGCCAGCAGCTTGGACAGGGGCAAGACCGGGGAGCTGTTTTTT
NA	NA	12	TRBV6-5	TRBJ2-1	CASRALQGKQFF	TGTGCCAGCAGAGCCCTACAGGGTAAGCAGTTCTTC
NA	NA	13	TRBV5-1	TRBJ1-5	CATSWGPDQPQHF	TGCGCGACCTCCTGGGGACCGGATCAGCCCCAGCATTTT
NA	NA	11	TRBV7-9	TRBJ2-1	CASSPRNEQFF	TGTGCCAGCAGCCCAAGGAATGAGCAGTTCTTC
once	NA	14	TRBV28	TRBJ1-4	CASSLAPWGEKLFF	TGTGCCAGCAGCCTGGCACCCTGGGGTGAAAAACTGTTTTTT
NA	NA	15	TRBV28	TRBJ2-7	CASSGDRRGSYEQYF	TGTGCCAGCAGTGGGGATAGAAGAGGCTCCTACGAGCAGTACTTC
NA	NA	16	TRBV7-9	TRBJ2-2	CASSVSGLRGAGELFF	TGTGCCAGCAGCGTCTCGGGACTCCGGGGCGCCGGGGAGCTGTTTTTT
NA	NA	16	TRBV5-4	TRBJ1-4	CASSFSGGPRREKLFF	TGTGCCAGCAGCTTCTCTGGGGGCCCCCGTAGGGAGAAACTGTTTTTT
once	TRBD2	17	TRBV4-3	TRBJ2-7	CASSRGTSGRAGDEQYF	TGCGCCAGCAGCCGCGGGACTAGCGGGAGGGCCGGGGACGAGCAGTACTTC
NA	NA	13	TRBV6-6	TRBJ2-7	CASRDSRSREQYF	TGTGCCAGCAGAGACAGCAGGTCTCGGGAGCAGTACTTC
NA	TRBD2	13	TRBV7-8	TRBJ2-3	CASSYLGRDTQYF	TGTGCCAGCAGCTACCTCGGGAGGGATACGCAGTATTTT
NA	NA	14	TRBV28	TRBJ1-4	CASSQWGKHEKLFF	TGTGCCAGCAGCCAATGGGGCAAGCATGAAAAACTGTTTTTT